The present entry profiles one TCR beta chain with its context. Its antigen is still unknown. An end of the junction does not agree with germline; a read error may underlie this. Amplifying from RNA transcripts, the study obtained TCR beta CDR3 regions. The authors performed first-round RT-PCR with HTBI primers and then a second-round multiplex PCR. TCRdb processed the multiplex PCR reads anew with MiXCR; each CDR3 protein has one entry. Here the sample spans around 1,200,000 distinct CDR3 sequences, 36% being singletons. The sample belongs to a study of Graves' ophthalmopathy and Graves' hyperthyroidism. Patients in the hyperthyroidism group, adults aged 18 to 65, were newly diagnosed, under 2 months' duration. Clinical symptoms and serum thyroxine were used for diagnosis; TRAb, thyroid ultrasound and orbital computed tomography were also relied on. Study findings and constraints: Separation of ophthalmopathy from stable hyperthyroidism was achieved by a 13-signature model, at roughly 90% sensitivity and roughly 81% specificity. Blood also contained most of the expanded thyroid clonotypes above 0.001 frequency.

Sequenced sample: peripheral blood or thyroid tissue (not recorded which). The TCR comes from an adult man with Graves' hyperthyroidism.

Here the CDR3 reads CASSPGQALF. CDR3 sequence (DNA): TGTGCCAGCAGCCCGGGACAGGCTCTCTTC. V and J are TRBV5-6 and TRBJ1-2; 8 bases line up with TRBD1. This CDR3 spans 10 amino acids. Germline CDR1 reads SGHDT; CDR2 reads YYEEEE.